The 26 T cell receptor beta chains in this list originate from one sample, sequenced in a study of cytomegalovirus exposure and HLA in healthy donors. Primers: 60 Vbeta forward and 13 Jbeta reverse. Profiling relied on immunoSEQ multiplex PCR, and the TCRdb table lists in-frame clones only, not all of them. The sample holds about 47,000 clones, approximately 65% seen once. Sequencing was performed on PBMCs. These receptors came from a young man in good health and CMV-seronegative.

The chain joins TRBV6-5 to TRBJ1-2; possible D gene TRBD1, 5 bases. CDR3 length: 15 amino acids. V lost 6 bases and J lost 0, with 14 bases in between. The V gene's germline CDR1 is MNHEY and CDR2 SVGAGI. The CDR3 here is CASRPRQKTNYGYTF. Here the CDR3 DNA reads TGTGCCAGCAGACCACGACAGAAGACTAACTATGGCTACACCTTC.

The chain's CDR3 is CASSRTIYEQYF. The CDR3 DNA follows: TGTGCCAGCAGCCGGACTATCTACGAGCAGTACTTC. V usage is TRBV2 and J usage is TRBJ2-7; D is perhaps TRBD2 (6 bases). The CDR3 contains 12 residues. Trimming shortened V by 6 bases and J by 3 bases, and 9 bases separated the two germline ends. CDR1 is SNHLY and CDR2 is FYNNEI in the germline V gene.

The sample holds one count of this clone. This chain joins TRBV2 and TRBJ2-3; D possibly corresponds to TRBD1 (6 bases). The CDR3 sequence is 16 residues long. The germline V gene encodes CDR1 SNHLY and CDR2 FYNNEI. Trimming stripped 0 bases from V and 0 bases from J, with 10 bases between. CDR3 DNA sequence: TGTGCCAGCAGTGAAGCGGGGGCGGTTAGCACAGATACGCAGTATTTT. Translated, it gives CASSEAGAVSTDTQYF.

The chain combines TRBV5-1 with TRBJ2-5, with TRBD2 identical over 11 bases. Germline V gives CDR1 SGHRS, CDR2 YFSETQ. This CDR3 comprises 16 residues. The J segment lost 1 base and the V segment lost 4 bases, leaving 6 bases of the junction unmatched. The CDR3 region has the DNA TGCGCCAGCAGCCTCACCGGGACTAGCGGCCAAGAGACCCAGTACTTC. Translating it yields CASSLTGTSGQETQYF.

This clone was counted only a few times. This chain links TRBV6-6 with TRBJ2-5; possibly TRBD1 for D (6 bases). The CDR3 is 13 amino acids. The V end lost 5 bases, the J end lost 8 bases, and 15 bases lay between the germline ends. In germline, CDR1 is MNHNY, CDR2 SVGAGI (reference sequence). CDR3 region: CASSLGTQGTQYF. The CDR3 coding sequence is TGTGCCAGCAGTCTCGGGACACAGGGAACCCAGTACTTC.

This clone was seen more than once but under ten times. V usage is TRBV25-1 and J usage is TRBJ2-1, with a possible D match to TRBD1 (5 bases). Trimming took off 8 bases at V and 4 bases at J, with 21 bases between the two ends. The length of the CDR3 is 16 residues. CDR1 is MGHDK and CDR2 is SYGVNS in the germline V gene. CDR3 bases: TGTGCCAGCGGGTCGGATTTTTCTGGGGCTTACAATGAGCAGTTCTTC. Residues: CASGSDFSGAYNEQFF.

The chain couples TRBV6-1 to TRBJ2-7, with D possibly matching TRBD1 (6 bases). Trimming shortened V by 1 base and J by 6 bases, and 10 bases separated the two germline ends. The germline V gene has CDR1 MNHNS and CDR2 SASEGT. The CDR3 runs 13 residues. The CDR3 DNA follows: TGTGCCAGCAGTGAAGGGTCAGGGGTCGAGCAGTACTTC. It is translated as CASSEGSGVEQYF.

This chain joins TRBV7-9 and TRBJ2-7, with 7 nucleotides matching TRBD2. The CDR3 extends over 17 amino acids. The germline CDR1 and CDR2 sequences are SEHNR and FQNEAQ (reference sequence). J lost 0 bases, V lost 5 bases, and 13 bases had no gene match. CDR3 bases: TGTGCCAGCAGCCCGAGGGGAGGGGAGCCGCGCTCCTACGAGCAGTACTTC. As protein: CASSPRGGEPRSYEQYF. Based on the CDR3 plus reference TRBV7-9 and TRBJ2-7, the full variable domain is DTGVSQNPRHKITKRGQNVTFRCDPISEHNRLYWYRQTLGQGPEFLTYFQNEAQLEKSRLLSDRFSAERPKGSFSTLEIQRTEQGDSAMYLCASSPRGGEPRSYEQYFGPGTRLTVT.

The chain employs TRBV29-1 and TRBJ2-7, with 10 bases identical to TRBD1. After removal of 6 bases from V and 1 base from J, the junction contained 3 bases not matched to a gene. Germline V CDR1 and CDR2: SQVTM, ANQGSEA. The CDR3 consists of 13 residues. The CDR3 sequence: CSVGQGGSYEQYF. In nucleotides, the CDR3 is TGCAGCGTAGGACAGGGGGGGTCCTACGAGCAGTACTTC.

The chain has TRBV18 and TRBJ2-1; D is unclear. Trimming pared 0 bases from V and 2 bases from J, leaving 5 bases between. CDR1 KGHSH and CDR2 LQKENI come from the germline V gene. CDR3 length: 14 amino acids. The CDR3 sequence is CASSPPTTYNEQFF. CDR3 bases: TGTGCCAGCTCACCACCGACAACCTACAATGAGCAGTTCTTC. The full variable domain, its missing parts supplied by reference TRBV18 and TRBJ2-1, is NAGVMQNPRHLVRRRGQEARLRCSPMKGHSHVYWYRQLPEEGLKFMVYLQKENIIDESGMPKERFSAEFPKEGPSILRIQQVVRGDSAAYFCASSPPTTYNEQFFGPGTRLTVL.

This clone was detected once. The chain is built from TRBV7-6 and TRBJ2-1; D may be TRBD1 (6 bases). The V and J ends lost 4 bases and 0 bases respectively, with 13 bases between them. Germline V gives CDR1 SGHVS, CDR2 FNYEAQ. This CDR3 is 16 amino acids long. This CDR3 is CASSSQGPSSYNEQFF. For the CDR3, the DNA is TGTGCCAGCAGCTCGCAGGGGCCGAGCTCCTACAATGAGCAGTTCTTC. The full variable domain, in which reference TRBV7-6 and TRBJ2-1 provide the parts outside the CDR3, is GAGVSQSPRYKVTKRGQDVALRCDPISGHVSLYWYRQALGQGPEFLTYFNYEAQQDKSGLPNDRFSAERPEGSISTLTIQRTEQRDSAMYRCASSSQGPSSYNEQFFGPGTRLTVL.

The V and J genes are TRBV6-1 and TRBJ2-1; a possible D gene is TRBD2 (5 bases). The CDR3 totals 15 residues. V was clipped by 10 bases and J by 2 bases, with 18 bases between them. Germline CDR1 reads MNHNS; CDR2 reads SASEGT. CDR3 in DNA: TGTGCCACCGCCGAAGGGAGCAGGACCTACAATGAGCAGTTCTTC. Amino acids: CATAEGSRTYNEQFF.

This clone was observed a single time. The chain combines TRBV10-3 with TRBJ2-1, with 12 nucleotides matching TRBD2. With 6 bases clipped from V and 2 bases from J, the junction kept 5 bases outside the gene matches. Looked up from germline, CDR1 is ENHRY and CDR2 is SYGVKD. The CDR3 runs 16 residues. The CDR3 here is CAIRGTSGPPYNEQFF. The CDR3 DNA reads TGTGCCATCAGGGGGACTAGCGGGCCCCCCTACAATGAGCAGTTCTTC.

V gene TRBV30 combines with J gene TRBJ2-7; the match to TRBD2 covers 11 bases. The CDR3 loop spans 16 amino acids. The junction had 7 bases not matched to a gene; V was cut back by 0 bases and J by 3 bases. Germline CDR1 GTSNPN, CDR2 SVGIG (reference sequence). The CDR3 DNA sequence: TGTGCCTGGAGTGTGGGACTAGCGGACAAAGGCTACGAGCAGTACTTC. It yields the protein CAWSVGLADKGYEQYF. The full variable domain, with the rest looked up from reference TRBV30 and TRBJ2-7, is SQTIHQWPATLVQPVGSPLSLECTVEGTSNPNLYWYRQAAGRGLQLLFYSVGIGQISSEVPQNLSASRPQDRQFILSSKKLLLSDSGFYLCAWSVGLADKGYEQYFGPGTRLTVT.

This rearrangement joins TRBV27 to TRBJ2-7, with TRBD1 matching 7 bases. V shed 7 bases and J 2 bases; nucleotides not matched to a gene: 11. Germline V gene lookup returns CDR1 MNHEY and CDR2 SMNVEV (reference sequence). CDR3 length: 15 amino acids. This CDR3 reads CASTHPRDSPYEQYF. As DNA, the CDR3 is TGTGCCAGCACCCACCCCCGGGACAGTCCCTACGAGCAGTACTTC.

V is TRBV30 and J is TRBJ2-7; TRBD2 matches at 13 bases. The CDR3 consists of 17 residues. The junction had 11 bases not matched to a gene; V was cut back by 2 bases and J by 4 bases. Germline assignment: CDR1 GTSNPN and CDR2 SVGIG (reference sequence). The CDR3 protein is CAWSSLGLAGRVYEQYF. CDR3 DNA sequence: TGTGCCTGGAGTTCACTGGGACTAGCGGGGAGAGTATACGAGCAGTACTTC.

A few counts support this clone. The chain combines TRBV10-1 with TRBJ2-5, with a tentative D call TRBD1 (5 bases). The CDR3 is 13 residues long. The V end was cut by 4 bases, the J end by 2 bases, with 8 bases between. CDR1 and CDR2 from the germline V gene are WNHNN and SYGVQD (reference sequence). The CDR3 sequence is CASSVSGQETQYF. The CDR3 DNA reads as TGCGCCAGCAGTGTTTCAGGGCAAGAGACCCAGTACTTC.

The genes are TRBV6-1 and TRBJ2-7, with 11 bases lining up with TRBD1. Germline V lookup: CDR1 MNHNS, CDR2 SASEGT. CDR3 length: 16 amino acids. After removal of 4 bases from V and 1 base from J, the junction contained 6 bases not matched to a gene. The CDR3 bases are TGTGCCAGCAGTGGCCCCGGGACAGGGGGATCCTACGAGCAGTACTTC. This codes for CASSGPGTGGSYEQYF.

Remarks on this clone: As the CDR3 is not closed by the conserved phenylalanine or tryptophan, this likely results from a read error. This chain connects TRBV30 to TRBJ1-2; possible D gene TRBD1, 5 bases. The CDR3 consists of 13 residues. V lost 2 bases and J 5 bases, leaving 12 bases between the germline ends. Germline V gene sequence: CDR1 GTSNPN, CDR2 SVGIG (reference sequence). CDR3 residues: CAWSHRGLYGYTV. DNA for the CDR3: TGTGCCTGGAGTCACCGGGGGTTATATGGCTACACCGTC.

V is TRBV7-2 and J is TRBJ2-7; 8 nucleotides agree with TRBD1. From germline, CDR1 is SGHTA and CDR2 FQGNSA. This CDR3 has 14 amino acids. The J segment lost 2 bases and the V segment lost 5 bases, leaving 5 bases of the junction unmatched. CDR3 sequence reads: CASSKPGQAYEQYF. Written as DNA, the CDR3 is TGTGCCAGCAGCAAGCCGGGACAGGCCTACGAGCAGTACTTC.

The chain links TRBV16 to TRBJ2-3, with 9 bases that match TRBD2. CDR1 is KGHSY, CDR2 FQNENV, per germline. Trimming cost V 6 bases and J 3 bases; bases outside gene matches: 7. The CDR3 is 15 residues long. The DNA for the CDR3 is TGTGCCAGCAGAGACATAGCGGGAGTAACAGATACGCAGTATTTT. Its translation is CASRDIAGVTDTQYF. Based on the CDR3 plus reference TRBV16 and TRBJ2-3, the full variable domain is GEEVAQTPKHLVRGEGQKAKLYCAPIKGHSYVFWYQQVLKNEFKFLISFQNENVFDETGMPKERFSAKCLPNSPCSLEIQATKLEDSAVYFCASRDIAGVTDTQYFGPGTRLTVL.

This chain links TRBV27 with TRBJ1-5; D not certain. The CDR3 is 17 amino acids. Germline CDR1 MNHEY, CDR2 SMNVEV (reference sequence). With 3 bases removed from V and 1 base from J, the gap between germline ends came to 16 bases. The CDR3 protein is CASSFERPRGSNQPQHF. The CDR3 nucleotides read TGTGCCAGCAGTTTTGAGCGGCCCCGTGGCAGCAATCAGCCCCAGCATTTT.

The sample holds one count of this clone. The chain is built from TRBV2 and TRBJ2-5; D is unclear. CDR1 is SNHLY, CDR2 FYNNEI, per germline. The CDR3 runs 13 residues. The V and J ends lost 6 bases and 1 base respectively, with 9 bases between them. CDR3 sequence: CASRDWFQETQYF. Here the CDR3 DNA reads TGTGCCAGCAGAGACTGGTTCCAAGAGACCCAGTACTTC.

V usage is TRBV14 and J usage is TRBJ2-7; maybe TRBD2 (6 bases). The CDR3 consists of 15 residues. Trimming took off 5 bases at V and 5 bases at J, with 19 bases between the two ends. CDR1 SGHDN and CDR2 FVKESK come from the germline V gene. The DNA for the CDR3 is TGTGCCAGCAGCAACCGACTAGTCTTTACCCACGAGCAGTACTTC. This codes for CASSNRLVFTHEQYF.

The chain couples TRBV15 to TRBJ1-4, with 9 bases identical to TRBD1. The germline CDR1 and CDR2 sequences are LNHNV and YYDKDF (reference sequence). The CDR3 is made up of 14 amino acids. V was pared by 3 bases and J by 8 bases, with 4 bases of the junction left unmatched. The CDR3 spells CATSRGQGPEKLFF. CDR3 coding DNA: TGTGCCACCAGCAGGGGACAGGGACCCGAAAAACTGTTTTTT.

This clone was observed a handful of times. The chain is built from TRBV6-5 and TRBJ1-4, with 8 bases aligning to TRBD1. This CDR3 has 14 residues. The germline gives CDR1 MNHEY, CDR2 SVGAGI. With 6 bases clipped from V and 10 bases from J, the junction kept 10 bases outside the gene matches. The CDR3: CASSRRTGNGKLFF. The CDR3 DNA reads TGTGCCAGCAGCCGACGGACAGGGAACGGAAAACTGTTTTTT.